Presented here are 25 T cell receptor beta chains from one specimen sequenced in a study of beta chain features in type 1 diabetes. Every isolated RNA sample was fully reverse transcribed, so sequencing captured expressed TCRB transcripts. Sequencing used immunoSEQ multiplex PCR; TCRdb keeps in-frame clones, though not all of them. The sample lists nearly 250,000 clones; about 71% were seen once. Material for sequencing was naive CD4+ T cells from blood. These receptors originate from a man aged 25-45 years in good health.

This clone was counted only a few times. The CDR3 coding sequence is TGTGCCAGCAGGCATATCGACAATGAGCAGTTCTTC. Amino acids: CASRHIDNEQFF. The rearrangement joins TRBV28 to TRBJ2-1; D is undetermined. The V end lost 6 bases, the J end lost 5 bases, and 8 bases lay between the germline ends. The CDR3 consists of 12 residues. Germline assignment: CDR1 MDHEN and CDR2 SYDVKM.

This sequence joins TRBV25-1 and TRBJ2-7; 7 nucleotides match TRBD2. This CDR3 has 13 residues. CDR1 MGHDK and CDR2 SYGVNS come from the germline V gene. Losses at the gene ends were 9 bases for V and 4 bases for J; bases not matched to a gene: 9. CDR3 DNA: TGTGCCAGTATTCGCGGGAGTAGTTACGAGCAGTACTTC. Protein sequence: CASIRGSSYEQYF.

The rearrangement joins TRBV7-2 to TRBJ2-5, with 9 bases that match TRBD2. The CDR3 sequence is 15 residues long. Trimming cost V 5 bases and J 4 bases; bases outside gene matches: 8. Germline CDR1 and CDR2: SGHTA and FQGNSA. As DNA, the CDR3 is TGTGCCAGCAGCCCCAGTAGCGGGGGCCCAGAGACCCAGTACTTC. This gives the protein CASSPSSGGPETQYF.

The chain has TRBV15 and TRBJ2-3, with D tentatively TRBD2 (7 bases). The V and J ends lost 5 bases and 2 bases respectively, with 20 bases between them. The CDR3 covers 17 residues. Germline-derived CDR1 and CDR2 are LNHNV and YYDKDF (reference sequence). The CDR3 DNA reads TGTGCCACCAGCTACCGTCAAGGGCGGGGGCTCACAGATACGCAGTATTTT. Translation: CATSYRQGRGLTDTQYF.

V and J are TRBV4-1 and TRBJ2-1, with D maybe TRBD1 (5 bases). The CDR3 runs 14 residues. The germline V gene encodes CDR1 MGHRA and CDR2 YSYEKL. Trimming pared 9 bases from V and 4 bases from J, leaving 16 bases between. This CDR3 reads CASTPQGVYNEQFF. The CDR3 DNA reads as TGCGCCAGTACCCCCCAAGGGGTTTACAATGAGCAGTTCTTC.

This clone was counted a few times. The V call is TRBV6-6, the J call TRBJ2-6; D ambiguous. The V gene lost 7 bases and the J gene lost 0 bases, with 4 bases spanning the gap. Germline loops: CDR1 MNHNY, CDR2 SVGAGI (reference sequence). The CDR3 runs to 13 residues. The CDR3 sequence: CASNPSGANVLTF. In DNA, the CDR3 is TGTGCCAGCAACCCCTCTGGGGCCAACGTCCTGACTTTC.

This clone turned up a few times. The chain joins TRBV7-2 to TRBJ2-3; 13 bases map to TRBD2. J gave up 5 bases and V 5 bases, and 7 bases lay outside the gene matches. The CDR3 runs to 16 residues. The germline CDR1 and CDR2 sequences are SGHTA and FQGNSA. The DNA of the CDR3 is TGTGCCAGCAGCCGGAGGACTAGCGGGAGCGGAGATACGCAGTATTTT. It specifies CASSRRTSGSGDTQYF.

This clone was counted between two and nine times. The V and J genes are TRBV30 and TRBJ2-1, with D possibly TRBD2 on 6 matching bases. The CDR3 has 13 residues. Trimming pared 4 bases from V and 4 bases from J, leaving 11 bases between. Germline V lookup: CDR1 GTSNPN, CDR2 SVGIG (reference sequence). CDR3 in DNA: TGTGCCTGGACCCCCGGGAGTTACAATGAGCAGTTCTTC. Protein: CAWTPGSYNEQFF.

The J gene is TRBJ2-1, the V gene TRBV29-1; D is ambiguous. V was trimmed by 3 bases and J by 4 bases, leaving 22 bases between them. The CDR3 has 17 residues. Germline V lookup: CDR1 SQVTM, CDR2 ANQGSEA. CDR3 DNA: TGCAGCGTTGATGAAGATTTAGGCAGTTCCGTATACAATGAGCAGTTCTTC. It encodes CSVDEDLGSSVYNEQFF.

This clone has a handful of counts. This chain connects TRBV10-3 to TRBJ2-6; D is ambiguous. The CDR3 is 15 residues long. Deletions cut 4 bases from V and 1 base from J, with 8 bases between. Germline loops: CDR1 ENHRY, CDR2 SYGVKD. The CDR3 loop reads CAISATVSGANVLTF. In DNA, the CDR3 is TGTGCCATCAGTGCCACAGTATCTGGGGCCAACGTCCTGACTTTC.

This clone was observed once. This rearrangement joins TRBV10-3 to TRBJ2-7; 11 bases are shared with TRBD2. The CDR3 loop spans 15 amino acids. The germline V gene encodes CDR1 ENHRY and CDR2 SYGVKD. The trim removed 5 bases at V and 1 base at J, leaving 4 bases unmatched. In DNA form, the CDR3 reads TGTGCCATCAGTCCGACTAGCGGGGCTTCCTACGAGCAGTACTTC. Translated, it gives CAISPTSGASYEQYF.

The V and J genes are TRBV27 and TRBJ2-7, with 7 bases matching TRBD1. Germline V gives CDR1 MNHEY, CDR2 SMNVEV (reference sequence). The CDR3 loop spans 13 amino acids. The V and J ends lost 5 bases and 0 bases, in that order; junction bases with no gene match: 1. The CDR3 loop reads CASSRGHSYEQYF. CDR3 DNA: TGTGCCAGCAGTAGGGGGCACTCCTACGAGCAGTACTTC.

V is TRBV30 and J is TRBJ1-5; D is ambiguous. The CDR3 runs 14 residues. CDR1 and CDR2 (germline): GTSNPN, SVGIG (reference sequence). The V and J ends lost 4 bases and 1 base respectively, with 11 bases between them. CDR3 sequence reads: CAWKGRSSNQPQHF. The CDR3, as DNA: TGTGCCTGGAAGGGCAGATCAAGCAATCAGCCCCAGCATTTT.

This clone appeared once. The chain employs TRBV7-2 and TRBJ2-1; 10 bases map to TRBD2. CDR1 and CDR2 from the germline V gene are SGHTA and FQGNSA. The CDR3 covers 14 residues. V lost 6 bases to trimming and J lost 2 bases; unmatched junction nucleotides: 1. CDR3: CASRGLAAYNEQFF. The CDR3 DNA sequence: TGTGCCAGCAGAGGACTAGCGGCCTACAATGAGCAGTTCTTC.

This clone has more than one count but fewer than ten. In nucleotides, the CDR3 is TGTGCCTGGAGTCCAACGACAGGGAAAGGCAATCAGCCCCAGCATTTT. It is translated as CAWSPTTGKGNQPQHF. The gene calls are TRBV30 and TRBJ1-5; 7 bases are shared with TRBD1. V shed 2 bases, J shed 2 bases, and the junction held 9 bases outside the gene matches. This CDR3 is 16 amino acids long. CDR1 GTSNPN and CDR2 SVGIG come from the germline V gene (reference sequence).

CDR3 nucleotides: TGCAGCGTCCGGACAGGGTTGAACACTGAAGCTTTCTTT. As protein: CSVRTGLNTEAFF. The chain couples TRBV29-1 to TRBJ1-1; 8 bases line up with TRBD1. The CDR3 length is 13 residues. Germline V gene data show CDR1 as SQVTM and CDR2 as ANQGSEA. V lost 6 bases, J lost 0 bases, and 3 bases stayed unmatched.

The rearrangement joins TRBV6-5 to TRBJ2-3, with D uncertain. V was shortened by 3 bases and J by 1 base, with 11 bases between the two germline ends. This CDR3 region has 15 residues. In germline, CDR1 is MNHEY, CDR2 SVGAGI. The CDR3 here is CASSYRAVGTDTQYF. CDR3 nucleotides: TGTGCCAGCAGTTATCGGGCGGTCGGCACAGATACGCAGTATTTT.

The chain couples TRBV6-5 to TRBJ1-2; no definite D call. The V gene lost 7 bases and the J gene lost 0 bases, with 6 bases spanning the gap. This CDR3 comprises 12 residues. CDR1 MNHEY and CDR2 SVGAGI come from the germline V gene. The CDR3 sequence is CASNDPNYGYTF. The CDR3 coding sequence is TGTGCCAGCAACGACCCTAACTATGGCTACACCTTC.

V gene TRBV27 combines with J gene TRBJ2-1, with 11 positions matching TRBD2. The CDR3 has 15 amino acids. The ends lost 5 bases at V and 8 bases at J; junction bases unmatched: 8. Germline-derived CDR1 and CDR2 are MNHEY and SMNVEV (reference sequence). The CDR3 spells CASSQLAGAAYEQFF. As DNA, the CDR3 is TGTGCCAGCAGTCAACTAGCGGGAGCGGCCTATGAGCAGTTCTTC.

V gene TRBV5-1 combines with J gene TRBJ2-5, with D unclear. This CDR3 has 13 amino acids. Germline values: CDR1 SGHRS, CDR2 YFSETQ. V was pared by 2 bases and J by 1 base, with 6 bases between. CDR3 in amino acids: CASSFGPQETQYF. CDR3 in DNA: TGCGCCAGCAGCTTTGGGCCCCAAGAGACCCAGTACTTC.

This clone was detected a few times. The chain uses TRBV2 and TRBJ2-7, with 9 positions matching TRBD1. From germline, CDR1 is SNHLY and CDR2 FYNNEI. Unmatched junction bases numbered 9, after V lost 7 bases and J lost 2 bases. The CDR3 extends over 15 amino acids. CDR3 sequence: CASNREDRGTYEQYF. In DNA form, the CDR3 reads TGTGCCAGCAACCGTGAGGACAGGGGAACCTACGAGCAGTACTTC. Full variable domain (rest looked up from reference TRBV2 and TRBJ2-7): EPEVTQTPSHQVTQMGQEVILRCVPISNHLYFYWYRQILGQKVEFLVSFYNNEISEKSEIFDDQFSVERPDGSNFTLKIRSTKLEDSAMYFCASNREDRGTYEQYFGPGTRLTVT.

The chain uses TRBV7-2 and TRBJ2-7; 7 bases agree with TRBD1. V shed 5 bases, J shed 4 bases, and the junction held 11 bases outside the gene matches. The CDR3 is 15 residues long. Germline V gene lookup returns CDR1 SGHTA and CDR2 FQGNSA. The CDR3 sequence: CASSIRQGAEYEQYF. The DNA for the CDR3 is TGTGCCAGCAGCATAAGACAGGGCGCCGAATACGAGCAGTACTTC.

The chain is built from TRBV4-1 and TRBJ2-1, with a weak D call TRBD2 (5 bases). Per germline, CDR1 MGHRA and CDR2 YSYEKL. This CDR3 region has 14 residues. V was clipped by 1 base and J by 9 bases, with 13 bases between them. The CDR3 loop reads CASSQARGWSEQFF. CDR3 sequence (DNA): TGCGCCAGCAGCCAAGCCCGGGGTTGGAGTGAGCAGTTCTTC.

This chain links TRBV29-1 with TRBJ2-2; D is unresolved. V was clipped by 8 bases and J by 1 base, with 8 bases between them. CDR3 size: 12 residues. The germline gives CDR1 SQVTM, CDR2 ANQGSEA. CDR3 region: CSSRLNTGELFF. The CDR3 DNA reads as TGCAGCTCCAGACTGAACACCGGGGAGCTGTTTTTT.

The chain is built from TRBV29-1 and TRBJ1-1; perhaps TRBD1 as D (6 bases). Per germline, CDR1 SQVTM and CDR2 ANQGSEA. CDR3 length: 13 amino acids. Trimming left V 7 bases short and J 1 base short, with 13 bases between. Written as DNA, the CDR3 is TGCAGCGCTAGGACAGACCCGAACACTGAAGCTTTCTTT. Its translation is CSARTDPNTEAFF.